The sequence of this TCR beta chain was determined in a study of identical twins. Study-wide findings and caveats: The study drew conclusions from cross-sectional statistical analysis, not from following the same donors. Sequences that were beta out-of-frame showed weaker excess twin sharing.

The CDR3 is made up of 17 amino acids. The V gene end was trimmed by 5 bases and the J gene end by 4 bases; junction bases not matched to a gene: 13. All donors were healthy, and all were Caucasian. Many counts were recorded for this clonotype. Its antigen is not identified. The authors used template switching to add a universal primer site and gave cDNA unique molecular identifiers. TCRdb reprocessed the 5' RACE reads via MiXCR and lists one record per CDR3 protein. The table shows roughly 710,000 distinct CDR3 sequences, with over 5% occurring only once. The rearrangement links TRBV12-3 or TRBV12-4 to TRBJ2-3; 9 nucleotides match TRBD2. The sequence was collected from a man younger than 30 in good health. The sequenced sample consisted of naive T cells sorted from blood. CDR3 DNA: TGTGCCAGCAGTCCTTTTAGCGGGAGCCTCATCCCAGATACGCAGTATTTT. It codes for CASSPFSGSLIPDTQYF.